A selection of T cell receptor beta chains follows, all from one sample in a study of response to subunit inactivated influenza vaccine. TCRdb analysed the RT-PCR reads with MiXCR anew, one entry per CDR3 protein. This table has around 160,000 distinct CDR3 sequences, roughly 11% appearing once. The sample consisted of non-naive T cells sorted from PBMCs, taken 40 to 50 days after vaccination. These receptors were taken from a man aged 50 or older who received an inactivated influenza vaccine. The CDR3 runs from the conserved cysteine through the conserved F or W. The D gene is left open where the match is weak. The listing skips clone size in some rows; elsewhere it reads once, few, many or a size class.

d_gene,abundance,j_gene,v_gene,CDR3nt,CDR3aa
.,few,TRBJ2-2,TRBV7-2,TGTGCCAGCAGCTTAGGAGGGAGTACCGGGGAGCTGTTTTTT,CASSLGGSTGELFF
.,.,TRBJ1-1,TRBV4-3,TGCGCCAGCAGCCAGACAGCGAACACTGAAGCTTTCTTT,CASSQTANTEAFF
.,many,TRBJ1-2,TRBV3-1,TGTGCCAGCAGCCAAGAAGTATCTAACTATGGCTACACCTTC,CASSQEVSNYGYTF
.,.,TRBJ2-7,TRBV5-6,TGTGCCAGCAGCTTGGGAATTTCATCTACCTCGGAGCAGTACTTC,CASSLGISSTSEQYF
.,many,TRBJ2-2,TRBV7-3,TGTGCCAGCAGTGTCAATACCGGGGAGCTGTTTTTT,CASSVNTGELFF
.,few,TRBJ1-3,TRBV20-1,TGCAGTGCTGCTGGGACGGCAGCCCGTGGAAACACCATATATTTT,CSAAGTAARGNTIYF
.,.,TRBJ1-2,TRBV12-3/TRBV12-4,TGTGCCAGCAGCGCTGACGGGAAGAACTATGGCTACACCTTC,CASSADGKNYGYTF
.,many,TRBJ1-5,TRBV20-1,TGCAGTGCTAGAGTGCAGCCCAATCAGCCCCAGCATTTT,CSARVQPNQPQHF
.,.,TRBJ1-1,TRBV18,TGTGCCAGCTCACCACCCACCGGCGGCATGAACACTGAAGCTTTCTTT,CASSPPTGGMNTEAFF
TRBD2,.,TRBJ2-5,TRBV4-2,TGTGCTAGCAGCCAAGGTAGCGGGGGCCAACAAGAGACCCAGTACTTC,CASSQGSGGQQETQYF
.,few,TRBJ2-3,TRBV5-4,TGTGCCAGCAGCTTGGGCGATCTAGCAAGCACAGATACGCAGTATTTT,CASSLGDLASTDTQYF
.,.,TRBJ2-1,TRBV7-6,TGTGCCAGCAGCTTAGCCCCGAGCTCCTACAATGAGCAGTTCTTC,CASSLAPSSYNEQFF
.,.,TRBJ1-6,TRBV21-1,TGTGCCAGCAGCACCGTAAATTCACCCCTCCACTTT,CASSTVNSPLHF
TRBD1,few,TRBJ1-4,TRBV15,TGTGCCACCAGGAAAACAGGGGATGAAAAACTGTTTTTT,CATRKTGDEKLFF
.,many,TRBJ1-1,TRBV7-9,TGTGCCAGCAGCTTATCGGCCAGTGGCCCTGAAGCTTTCTTT,CASSLSASGPEAFF
.,.,TRBJ1-6,TRBV18,TGTGCCAGCTCACCGAAAGGCCCTTATAATTCACCCCTCCACTTT,CASSPKGPYNSPLHF
.,few,TRBJ1-4,TRBV9,TGTGCCAGCAGCGTAGAGTCTGGGTATAATGAAAAACTGTTTTTT,CASSVESGYNEKLFF
.,.,TRBJ1-5,TRBV20-1,TGCAGTGCTAGGGACATCTATAGCAATCAGCCCCAGCATTTT,CSARDIYSNQPQHF
.,few,TRBJ2-5,TRBV20-1,TGCAGTGCTAGATCCCCCTTTTCGGAGACCCAGTACTTC,CSARSPFSETQYF
TRBD2,few,TRBJ2-3,TRBV2,TGTGCCAGCAGAAACGGACTAGCGGGAGGAGATACGCAGTATTTT,CASRNGLAGGDTQYF
.,many,TRBJ1-4,TRBV5-1,TGCGCCAGCAGCCAGATAGGGGATGAAAAACTGTTTTTT,CASSQIGDEKLFF
.,.,TRBJ1-2,TRBV2,TGTGCCAGCAGTGAAACCCCCTACTTTGGCTACACCTTC,CASSETPYFGYTF
.,many,TRBJ2-2,TRBV4-3,TGCGCCAGCAGCCCCGGGACGGCTAACACCGGGGAGCTGTTTTTT,CASSPGTANTGELFF
TRBD2,few,TRBJ2-7,TRBV20-1,TGCAGTGCCCTCACACTAGCGGGAGGCTACGAGCAGTACTTC,CSALTLAGGYEQYF
.,.,TRBJ2-3,TRBV27,TGTGCCAGCAGAACCGCTGGCGGGGCAGGCACAGATACGCAGTATTTT,CASRTAGGAGTDTQYF
.,.,TRBJ2-6,TRBV11-1,TGTGCCAGCAGCTTACAGGGATTCTCCTCTGGGGCCAACGTCCTGACTTTC,CASSLQGFSSGANVLTF
TRBD2,many,TRBJ2-5,TRBV6-2/TRBV6-3,TGTGCCGGGGGACTAGCGGCTGAGGAGACCCAGTACTTC,CAGGLAAEETQYF
TRBD1,many,TRBJ1-1,TRBV6-1,TGTGCCAGCAGTGGACAGGGCGATCACACTGAAGCTTTCTTT,CASSGQGDHTEAFF
.,.,TRBJ1-5,TRBV6-1,TGTGCCAGCAGCATCGGCCAGGGAAGTCAGCCCCAGCATTTT,CASSIGQGSQPQHF
TRBD2,medium-sized,TRBJ2-3,TRBV20-1,TGCAGTGCTAGTATTAGCGGGGAATTCACAGATACGCAGTATTTT,CSASISGEFTDTQYF
TRBD1,few,TRBJ2-1,TRBV12-3/TRBV12-4,TGTGCCAGCAGTCGAAGCCGGGACAGGGGGCGCGGCGAGCAGTTCTTC,CASSRSRDRGRGEQFF
TRBD1,.,TRBJ2-2,TRBV20-1,TGCAGTGCACCAGGGGGCCGAGACACCGGGGAGCTGTTTTTT,CSAPGGRDTGELFF
.,many,TRBJ1-6,TRBV12-3/TRBV12-4,TGTGCCAGCAAGGTTCAAAAAGATTCACCCCTCCACTTT,CASKVQKDSPLHF
.,.,TRBJ2-3,TRBV5-1,TGCGCCAGCAAAAGGGAGATAGCAGATACGCAGTATTTT,CASKREIADTQYF
.,few,TRBJ2-3,TRBV29-1,TGCAGTCTCCGGAGAACCGGAGATACGCAGTATTTT,CSLRRTGDTQYF
TRBD1,once,TRBJ2-3,TRBV7-9,TGTGCCAGCAGAGACAGGGCGGCGGCAGATACGCAGTATTTT,CASRDRAAADTQYF
.,.,TRBJ2-7,TRBV5-1,TGCGCCAGCAGCTTGAGGGGACAAAGCACCTACGAGCAGTACTTC,CASSLRGQSTYEQYF
.,.,TRBJ1-2,TRBV4-3,TGCGCCAGCAGCCAAGACTCTCCCAGACTAGGGGGCTACACCTTC,CASSQDSPRLGGYTF
TRBD1,many,TRBJ2-2,TRBV28,TGTGCCAGCAGCCCCGCAAGGGACAGGAACACCGGGGAGCTGTTTTTT,CASSPARDRNTGELFF
TRBD2,few,TRBJ2-2,TRBV10-3,TGTGCCATCAGAGCGGGATGGGGTTCTTCCGGGGAGCTGTTTTTT,CAIRAGWGSSGELFF
.,few,TRBJ1-3,TRBV20-1,TGCAGTGCTATCAACGTCCCTGGAAACACCATATATTTT,CSAINVPGNTIYF
.,many,TRBJ1-6,TRBV5-1,TGCGCCAGCAGCTTGGGTGGTTCTAGTAATTCACCCCTCCACTTT,CASSLGGSSNSPLHF
TRBD1,medium-sized,TRBJ1-1,TRBV5-1,TGCGCCAGCAGCTTGACCGGGACAGGGGATAACACTGAAGCTTTCTTT,CASSLTGTGDNTEAFF
TRBD1,.,TRBJ1-5,TRBV9,TGTGCCAGCAGCGCAGGGGGCGGGGGCAATCAGCCCCAGCATTTT,CASSAGGGGNQPQHF
.,few,TRBJ2-7,TRBV20-1,TGCAGTGCTAAAGGACAGAGCCTCTACGAGCAGTACTTC,CSAKGQSLYEQYF
.,.,TRBJ2-7,TRBV5-1,TGCGCCAGCAGCCAGCAGCAGTACTTC,CASSQQQYF
.,.,TRBJ2-5,TRBV29-1,TGCAGCGTTGGGGACACATCCCCAGAGACCCAGTACTTC,CSVGDTSPETQYF
.,.,TRBJ2-5,TRBV24-1,TGTGCCACCAGAGACAGCAAAGAGACCCAGTACTTC,CATRDSKETQYF
TRBD1,few,TRBJ2-7,TRBV5-6,TGTGCCAGCAGCTTCAGTCCCGGGACAGGGTTTGGGGAGCAGTACTTC,CASSFSPGTGFGEQYF
.,few,TRBJ2-5,TRBV2,TGTGCCAGCAGTGAGGCTACAATCGGACAAGAATACTTC,CASSEATIGQEYF
.,many,TRBJ2-7,TRBV7-9,TGTGCCAGCAGCTTACCCGCAGGGTTTTACTACGAGCAGTACTTC,CASSLPAGFYYEQYF
.,few,TRBJ1-4,TRBV19,TGTGCCAGTAGGGCAGATTCAGTTGCAACTAATGAAAAACTGTTTTTT,CASRADSVATNEKLFF
TRBD2,.,TRBJ2-1,TRBV19,TGTGCCAGTACCTCGGGACTAGCGATGAATGAGCAGTTCTTC,CASTSGLAMNEQFF
.,few,TRBJ2-1,TRBV28,TGTGCCAGCAGTTTACATATGAGCTCCTACAATGAGCAGTTCTTC,CASSLHMSSYNEQFF
.,few,TRBJ2-2,TRBV20-1,TGCAGTGCTAGAGAGCCAGGGAACACCGGGGAGCTGTTTTTT,CSAREPGNTGELFF
.,.,TRBJ2-7,TRBV29-1,TGCAGCGTTGAAACGGTTGGCGAGCAGTACTTC,CSVETVGEQYF
.,many,TRBJ2-1,TRBV29-1,TGCAGCGTTGTAAGGGGTCAGCCCAATGAGCAGTTCTTC,CSVVRGQPNEQFF
.,.,TRBJ2-5,TRBV20-1,TGCAGTGCTAAGCATGGGACATGGGAGACCCAGTACTTC,CSAKHGTWETQYF
.,few,TRBJ1-5,TRBV21-1,TGTGCCAGCAGCACCTCGAGGGGGTGCTATGGGGGCAATCAGCCCCAGCATTTT,CASSTSRGCYGGNQPQHF
TRBD1,few,TRBJ2-7,TRBV14,TGTGCCAGCAGCCCGGCCCGGGACAGGGGACGCGAGCAGTACTTC,CASSPARDRGREQYF